This TCR beta chain was found in a study of CD8+ T cells in alopecia areata. Findings of the study overall: Scalp clonality, along with expanded CD8+ clones among the top 100, was significantly decreased by tofacitinib. During tofacitinib treatment, many expanded lesional clones remained in scalp and blood.

CDR1 and CDR2 from the germline V gene are SGHDT and YYEEEE. The CDR3 runs to 13 residues. Trimming shortened V by 2 bases and J by 7 bases, and 13 bases separated the two germline ends. Treatment of the sample: oral pan-JAK inhibitor, 5-10 mg twice daily. This clone was seen a few times. Its antigen is as yet unknown. RNA was isolated and reverse transcribed to cDNA, the sequencing template. Clones were sequenced by immunoSEQ multiplex PCR, and TCRdb holds only the in-frame ones, with some missing. The data show around 200,000 clones, with roughly 53% seen just once and about a tenth held by the top ten.

This sample comprised CD8+ T cells sorted from blood, obtained at week 24, from a patient treated with tofacitinib. The sequence was obtained from a human donor with alopecia areata. This chain joins TRBV5-6 and TRBJ2-7, with D perhaps being TRBD1 or TRBD2 (5 bases each). CDR3 residues: CASSFQGVGEQYF. The CDR3, as DNA: TGTGCCAGCAGCTTCCAGGGAGTAGGGGAGCAGTACTTC.